This is a list of T cell receptor beta chains from one sample in a study of blood T cells in healthy people across ages. TCRdb re-analysed the 5' RACE reads in MiXCR, keeping a single row per CDR3 protein. This table has about 730,000 distinct CDR3 sequences, roughly two fifths appearing once. The sequenced sample consisted of blood. All receptors come from a woman aged 55-69 years in good health. CDR3s include the opening cysteine and the closing phenylalanine or tryptophan. D genes are given only for firm matches. Only part of the rows carry a size: once, few, many, or a class if the clone is expanded.

j_call,v_call,clone_size,d_call,cdr3_nt,cdr3_aa
TRBJ2-1,TRBV20-1,NA,TRBD2,TGCAGTGCTAGAGAGTCCTTTGGACTAGCGGCGTACAATGAGCAGTTCTTC,CSARESFGLAAYNEQFF
TRBJ2-7,TRBV4-3,NA,TRBD1,TGCGCCAGCAGCCAAGACCAGGGGGCTCTCTCTCCTGAGCAGTACTTC,CASSQDQGALSPEQYF
TRBJ2-3,TRBV20-1,few,NA,TGCAGTGCTCCTGGACCAACCGGGGGCACAGATACGCAGTATTTT,CSAPGPTGGTDTQYF
TRBJ2-7,TRBV30,many,TRBD1,TGTGCCTGGAGTCCGACGGGACAGGCTGCCTACGAGCAGTACTTC,CAWSPTGQAAYEQYF
TRBJ2-5,TRBV7-2,NA,TRBD1,TGTGCCAGCAGTTCCCAGGGGGCACGAGAGACCCGGTACTTC,CASSSQGARETRYF
TRBJ1-5,TRBV20-1,few,TRBD1,TGCAGTGCACTGGACAGGGGGCCTCAGCCCCAGCATTTT,CSALDRGPQPQHF
TRBJ1-5,TRBV10-3,NA,TRBD1,TGTGCCATCAGTGGGACAGGGGATCAGCCCCAGCATTTT,CAISGTGDQPQHF
TRBJ1-1,TRBV20-1,many,NA,TGCAGTGCTAGACCTACCCTCTTGGAAAGGGGTTACACTGAAGCTTTCTTT,CSARPTLLERGYTEAFF
TRBJ2-3,TRBV20-1,NA,NA,TGCAGTGCTAGAGATGCGGCCGAAGGTACAGATACGCAGTATTTT,CSARDAAEGTDTQYF
TRBJ2-1,TRBV5-1,few,NA,TGCGCCAGCAGCTTTTTGGCGGTTGCCTACAATGAGCAGTTCTTC,CASSFLAVAYNEQFF
TRBJ2-5,TRBV13,many,TRBD2,TGTGCCAGCAGCTTAACGGCGGGGGGCCAAGAGACCCAGTACTTC,CASSLTAGGQETQYF
TRBJ2-7,TRBV6-5,NA,NA,TGTGCCAGCAGTGACCAGCGGAGCTCCTACGAGCAGTACTTC,CASSDQRSSYEQYF
TRBJ2-7,TRBV4-3,NA,NA,TGCGCCAGCAGCCAAGAAAGGGGGTTCCCCTACAATGAGCAGTACTTC,CASSQERGFPYNEQYF
TRBJ2-6,TRBV12-3/TRBV12-4,few,TRBD2,TGTGCCAGCAAGGGACTAGCAGTATACTCTGGGGCCAACGTCCTGACTTTC,CASKGLAVYSGANVLTF
TRBJ1-3,TRBV3-1,NA,TRBD1,TGTGCCAGCAGCTCACCGACAGGGTTTGCTGGAAACACCATATATTTT,CASSSPTGFAGNTIYF
TRBJ1-1,TRBV10-3,NA,NA,TGTGCCATCAGACTAGCGGATGAAGCTTTCTTT,CAIRLADEAFF
TRBJ1-4,TRBV3-1,NA,NA,TGTGCCAGCAGCCCTACAGTGAATGAAAAACTGTTTTTT,CASSPTVNEKLFF
TRBJ1-1,TRBV10-3,NA,NA,TGTGCCATCAGTGAGGCGGCAGGTAACACTGAAGCTTTCTTT,CAISEAAGNTEAFF
TRBJ2-1,TRBV20-1,NA,TRBD2,TGCAGTGCTAGCGGGGGGGGCTCCTACAATGAGCAGTTCTTC,CSASGGGSYNEQFF
TRBJ2-1,TRBV2,NA,TRBD2,TGTGCCAGCAGCCCGACTAGCGGGAGTGGCAAGTTCTTC,CASSPTSGSGKFF
TRBJ2-5,TRBV7-8,NA,TRBD1,TGTGTCAGCAGCCGCCGGGGACAGGGGGTAGTCCAAGAGACCCAGTACTTC,CVSSRRGQGVVQETQYF
TRBJ2-6,TRBV6-5,few,NA,TGTGCCAGCAGTTACTTTCCCCAAGGCGACTCTGGGGCCAACGTCCTGACTTTC,CASSYFPQGDSGANVLTF
TRBJ2-7,TRBV20-1,few,TRBD2,TGCAGTGCCTCTGGGACCCCACACAGTAGCGGGGGTGCCTACGAGCAGTACTTC,CSASGTPHSSGGAYEQYF
TRBJ1-4,TRBV29-1,NA,NA,TGCAGCGTTGTGGGAGCGAGAAGTGAAAAACTGTTTTTT,CSVVGARSEKLFF
TRBJ1-1,TRBV20-1,NA,NA,TGCAGTGCCAGACCCCTGAACACTGAAGCTTTCTTT,CSARPLNTEAFF
TRBJ2-5,TRBV18,few,TRBD1,TGTGCCAGCTCCCCGACGTTAATTTTGGGACAGCAAGAGACCCAGTACTTC,CASSPTLILGQQETQYF
TRBJ1-2,TRBV7-2,NA,NA,TGTGCCAGCAGCTTAGGGTGGGGTGGGGGCTACACCTTC,CASSLGWGGGYTF
TRBJ2-5,TRBV5-4,NA,NA,TGTGCCAGCAGCTTGAAACTAGCCACCTGGGGGGAGACCCAGTACTTC,CASSLKLATWGETQYF
TRBJ2-1,TRBV10-3,many,NA,TGTGCCATCAGTGAGTCCACGGGACCCCATGAGCAGTTCTTC,CAISESTGPHEQFF
TRBJ2-5,TRBV2,many,NA,TGTGCCAGCAGTGAAGGCGGGATAGGGGAGACCCAGTACTTC,CASSEGGIGETQYF
TRBJ2-5,TRBV6-4,few,NA,TGTGCCAGCAGTGGCCGGGGCAGCATCCAAGAGACCCTGTACTTC,CASSGRGSIQETLYF
TRBJ2-3,TRBV7-2,once,NA,TGTGCCAGCAGCTTAGGGGCCAGGGCCCGCACAGATACGCAGTATTTT,CASSLGARARTDTQYF
TRBJ2-7,TRBV4-3,many,NA,TGCGCCAGCAGCCAAGGTTCACTAGACTACGAGCAGTACTTC,CASSQGSLDYEQYF
TRBJ2-1,TRBV27,NA,TRBD2,TGTGCCAGCAGTTTTAGTAGGAGACTAGCGGGCTACAATGAGCAGTTCTTC,CASSFSRRLAGYNEQFF
TRBJ2-2,TRBV20-1,NA,NA,TGCAGTGCTAGAGCTCTAAATGGATGGTCGACCACCGGGGAGCTGTTTTTT,CSARALNGWSTTGELFF
TRBJ2-5,TRBV6-2/TRBV6-3,few,NA,TGTGCCAGCAATCGGGGTCTGGAGACCCAGTACTTC,CASNRGLETQYF
TRBJ2-3,TRBV7-9,NA,TRBD2,TGTGCCAGCAATCGGGCGGGAGGGTATGCAGATACGCAGTATTTT,CASNRAGGYADTQYF
TRBJ1-6,TRBV4-2,NA,NA,TGTGCCAGCAGCCAAGTGGGGACTTGGGAAAATTCACCCCTCCACTTT,CASSQVGTWENSPLHF
TRBJ2-7,TRBV7-2,few,TRBD2,TGTGCCAGCAGCTTGACTAGCGGGAGGGGGTACGAGCAGTACTTC,CASSLTSGRGYEQYF
TRBJ2-7,TRBV7-2,NA,NA,TGTGCCAGCAGCTTAGAAGCCCGGGCGGCGGAGTCCCAGTACTTC,CASSLEARAAESQYF